These T cell receptor beta chains were read from a single sample in a study of T cell repertoires in cytomegalovirus infection. A single record per CDR3 protein comes from TCRdb applying MiXCR to the reads. This table holds 650,000 to 850,000 distinct CDR3 sequences, just under 30% found once. No antigen has been assigned to these receptors. The material sequenced was cultured CD8+ T cells from PBMCs, taken from culture after CMV antigen stimulation. These receptors all stem from a human donor in good health (CMV status not recorded). Some clones in this sample may be carry-over from other donors' samples. Each CDR3 is given with its conserved first and last residue. D genes are given only for firm matches. A row's size may be missing; if present it is once, few, many or a size class.

j_gene: TRBJ2-7
abundance: .
v_gene: TRBV5-4
d_gene: .
CDR3nt: TGTGCCAGCAGCTTGAAGGGACGAGGAAACGAGCAGTACTTC
CDR3aa: CASSLKGRGNEQYF

j_gene: TRBJ2-4
abundance: .
v_gene: TRBV7-8
d_gene: TRBD1
CDR3nt: TGTGCCAGCAGCACTAACAGGGGGTTATTCAAAAACATTCAGTACTTC
CDR3aa: CASSTNRGLFKNIQYF

j_gene: TRBJ1-5
abundance: .
v_gene: TRBV6-1
d_gene: .
CDR3nt: TGTGCCAGCAGTGAAGTCCAGGGTCGACCCCAGCATTTT
CDR3aa: CASSEVQGRPQHF

j_gene: TRBJ1-5
abundance: .
v_gene: TRBV27
d_gene: .
CDR3nt: TGTGCCAGCAGTTTATACGAGGGGGACCAGCCCCAGCATTTT
CDR3aa: CASSLYEGDQPQHF

j_gene: TRBJ1-2
abundance: .
v_gene: TRBV5-5
d_gene: .
CDR3nt: TGTGCCAGCAGCTATGAGGGCCCGGACTATGGCTACACCTTC
CDR3aa: CASSYEGPDYGYTF

j_gene: TRBJ1-2
abundance: .
v_gene: TRBV7-4
d_gene: .
CDR3nt: TGTGCCAGCAGCTTAGGGCAGGGCATTTCCTATGGCTACACCTTC
CDR3aa: CASSLGQGISYGYTF

j_gene: TRBJ1-4
abundance: few
v_gene: TRBV6-1
d_gene: .
CDR3nt: TGTGCCAGCAGTGAAATAGGCACGGGAGCAAAACTGTTTTTT
CDR3aa: CASSEIGTGAKLFF

j_gene: TRBJ2-7
abundance: .
v_gene: TRBV6-6
d_gene: TRBD1
CDR3nt: TGTGCCAGCAGTTACGGACAGGGCTGGGAGCAGTACTTC
CDR3aa: CASSYGQGWEQYF

j_gene: TRBJ1-5
abundance: .
v_gene: TRBV7-9
d_gene: .
CDR3nt: TGTGCCAGCAGCCGTGACAGACAGTGGCCCCAGCATTTT
CDR3aa: CASSRDRQWPQHF

j_gene: TRBJ2-3
abundance: many
v_gene: TRBV7-2
d_gene: .
CDR3nt: TGTGCCAGCAGCTTCCCCCGAGAGGGAAGCACAGATACGCAGTATTTT
CDR3aa: CASSFPREGSTDTQYF

j_gene: TRBJ2-2
abundance: once
v_gene: TRBV13
d_gene: TRBD1
CDR3nt: TGTGCCAGCAGCTACGGGACAGGGGCGACCGTGGAGCTGTTTTTT
CDR3aa: CASSYGTGATVELFF

j_gene: TRBJ2-6
abundance: many
v_gene: TRBV12-3/TRBV12-4
d_gene: .
CDR3nt: TGTGCCAGCAGTTTGGCACTAGTAGTGTCTGGGGCCAACGTCCTGACTTTC
CDR3aa: CASSLALVVSGANVLTF

j_gene: TRBJ2-1
abundance: .
v_gene: TRBV20-1
d_gene: TRBD2
CDR3nt: TGCAGTGCTAGGGGATCTAGCGGGGGGTTGAATGAGCAGTTCTTC
CDR3aa: CSARGSSGGLNEQFF

j_gene: TRBJ2-3
abundance: .
v_gene: TRBV10-3
d_gene: TRBD2
CDR3nt: TGTGCCATCAGTGAGTCGACGCTAGCGGGGGGACGCACAGATACGCAGTATTTT
CDR3aa: CAISESTLAGGRTDTQYF

j_gene: TRBJ2-1
abundance: few
v_gene: TRBV7-6
d_gene: .
CDR3nt: TGTGCCAGCAGCCCCCAGGGGACACCGAGTCAGAATGAGCAGTTCTTC
CDR3aa: CASSPQGTPSQNEQFF

j_gene: TRBJ2-5
abundance: few
v_gene: TRBV4-2
d_gene: .
CDR3nt: TGTGCCAGCAGCCACCCTACTTACAGGGTCGGGGAGACCCAGTACTTC
CDR3aa: CASSHPTYRVGETQYF

j_gene: TRBJ1-2
abundance: .
v_gene: TRBV29-1
d_gene: .
CDR3nt: TGCAGCGTTGAAGGTCGGGTCCGCAGTGGCTACACCTTC
CDR3aa: CSVEGRVRSGYTF

j_gene: TRBJ2-1
abundance: few
v_gene: TRBV6-5
d_gene: TRBD2
CDR3nt: TGTGCCAGCACTCTACTGGGTAGCGGGGGGATCCACAATGAGCAGTTCTTC
CDR3aa: CASTLLGSGGIHNEQFF

j_gene: TRBJ1-2
abundance: few
v_gene: TRBV25-1
d_gene: .
CDR3nt: TGTGCCAGCAGTGAGCCTTTGGGCGGCCTAGGGGGATATGGCTACACCTTC
CDR3aa: CASSEPLGGLGGYGYTF

j_gene: TRBJ1-1
abundance: .
v_gene: TRBV12-3/TRBV12-4
d_gene: .
CDR3nt: TGTGCCAGCAAGAAGACAGAAATACACACTGAAGCTTTCTTT
CDR3aa: CASKKTEIHTEAFF